This T cell receptor (beta chain) is drawn from a study of shared clonotypes between healthy human individuals. This CDR3 region has 16 residues. CDR1 is SEHNR, CDR2 FQNEAQ, per germline (reference sequence). The trim removed 1 base at V and 0 bases at J, leaving 5 bases unmatched. The method was immunoSEQ multiplex PCR; TCRdb's version includes in-frame clones alone and lacks a portion of them. The repertoire consists of 800,000 to 1,200,000 clones, with roughly 74% occurring once and the leading ten covering around 0.47%. This receptor was identified in a man in his late teens or twenties in good health. Some clones in this sample may be carry-over from other donors' samples. The chain carries TRBV7-9 and TRBJ1-1; TRBD1 matches at 7 bases. The sample taken for sequencing was memory CD4+ T cells from PBMCs. Subset meaning: CD45RA-negative fraction. The CDR3 spells CASSLGGDSMNTEAFF. The CDR3 DNA is TGTGCCAGCAGCTTAGGGGGGGACAGTATGAACACTGAAGCTTTCTTT.